This entry features one TCR beta chain sequence. What this receptor recognizes is not known. Qualities for individual bases were not recorded, and no much larger clone is one base off. The CDR3 runs 15 residues from the cysteine to the phenylalanine. The sequence is cut down to CDR3 DNA, 45 bases in frame from base 1. The germline V gene encodes CDR1 SGHRS and CDR2 YFSETQ. V ends up 4 bases short and J 6 bases short, with an unmatched junction base count of 5. This sample is part of a study of blood T cell repertoires in COVID-19 (dated by TCRdb to 2020 to 2022). Study-wide context: Samples covering the acute and convalescent phases of COVID-19 were provided by collaborators in the United States, Italy and Spain. Sample metadata almost always included a de-identified subject ID, COVID-19 status, age in years and sex. The material from the prospective study consisted of cDNA or gDNA derived from T cells, B-cell-depleted T cells, or PBMCs. The repertoires were released in a freely available public database intended as a resource for research on the immune response to SARS-CoV-2. Subjects who had been exposed to COVID-19, were actively infected with it, or had recovered from it provided the deeply sampled blood TCRbeta repertoires that made up the dataset. Where HLA class I and class II types were available, the types were taken from metadata supplied by the sample provider, not from assay-based typing. Samples came from the ongoing ImmuneRACE study (first 160 participants) plus 1,254 subjects from 6 global collaborators.

The paper's findings and limits, for the study overall: The amount of clinical and demographic metadata varied by source and participant and was provided uncurated.

TCRbeta CDR3 regions were amplified from genomic DNA by means of the immunoSEQ Assay, a bias-controlled multiplex PCR. In the source study's methods: Within the assay, amplification of reference gene primers was used to estimate how many nucleated cells each sample contained. Sequence reads were collapsed and filtered to measure the absolute abundance of every unique TCRbeta CDR3 rearrangement. For each sample, productive Simpson clonality was calculated as the square root of Simpson's diversity index across productive rearrangements. The table was pulled from immuneACCESS by TCRdb, which kept in-frame rearrangements only. Such tables lose some clones; where checked, under half of the loss comes from unresolved V genes, and the rest has no known cause. That table is the source of V, J and clone size, and D and trimming were worked out from the DNA. Here the sample has 270,000 or so clones; approximately 91% occur a single time. Of the sample, roughly 2.1% is held by the ten largest clones.

Enrolling through a virtual design, the prospective study's participants ranged in age from roughly 18 to 100 years and lived across 20 to 25 United States geographic areas. To assign participants to cohorts, the prospective study relied on clinical history that participants themselves reported in a screening survey and a study questionnaire. Each participant in the prospective study had whole blood, serum and a nasopharyngeal or oropharyngeal swab collected by mobile phlebotomists. Over a roughly two-month period, participants in the prospective study had the option of providing additional blood draws and questionnaires. Blood samples from the prospective study were shipped frozen or at room temperature prior to DNA extraction.

The receptor was derived from a woman in her thirties or forties with acute COVID-19. The chain is made from TRBV5-1 and TRBJ2-1, with TRBD2 identical over 12 junction bases. The sample comprised PBMCs or T cells enriched from blood (not recorded which). The encoded CDR3 is CASSPLAGGVNEQFF. The DNA is TGCGCCAGCAGCCCACTAGCGGGGGGAGTCAATGAGCAGTTCTTC.